Shown below are 3 T cell receptor beta chains from a single sample sequenced in a study of blood T cell repertoires in COVID-19. Clones were read by immunoSEQ multiplex PCR, and TCRdb kept only the in-frame ones, dropping some. The table includes about 120,000 clones, around 90% detected once. What was sequenced was peripheral blood. The origin of the receptors is a woman in her fifties or sixties with COVID-19, enrolled during active disease.

The chain links TRBV11-2 to TRBJ2-1, with 14 bases that match TRBD2. CDR1 is SGHAT and CDR2 is FQNNGV in the germline V gene. V gave up 2 bases and J gave up 8 bases; unmatched junction bases: 5. The CDR3 loop spans 16 amino acids. The CDR3 DNA is TGTGCCAGCAGCTTATTGACTAGCGGGGGGGTGGATGAGCAGTTCTTC. This encodes CASSLLTSGGVDEQFF.

The V and J genes are TRBV6-5 and TRBJ2-1; 11 bases are shared with TRBD2. The junction had 8 bases not matched to a gene; V was cut back by 10 bases and J by 6 bases. Germline CDR1 and CDR2: MNHEY and SVGAGI. This CDR3 is 14 amino acids long. The CDR3 nucleotides are TGTGCCACCTTAGCGGGGGGGGATCCCAATGAGCAGTTCTTC. This gives the protein CATLAGGDPNEQFF.

CDR3 in DNA: TGTGCCAGCAGTTACTCGATGGTGCAGGATTCACCCCTCCACTTT. Amino acid sequence: CASSYSMVQDSPLHF. The V and J genes are TRBV6-2 or TRBV6-3 and TRBJ1-6; D is unclear. Germline lookup yields CDR1 MNHEY and CDR2 SVGEGT. The CDR3 is 15 residues long. The ends were cut back, 0 bases at V and 8 bases at J, with 11 bases in the middle.